The 27 T cell receptor beta chains below come from one sample, sequenced in a study of cytomegalovirus exposure and HLA in healthy donors. Both 60 Vbeta primers and 13 Jbeta primers went into the PCR. Method: immunoSEQ multiplex PCR; TCRdb's copy keeps in-frame clones and lacks some. In the table there are approximately 69,000 clones, approximately 81% of which are singletons. The specimen sequenced was PBMCs. These receptors came from a woman in her twenties or thirties in good health and CMV-seropositive.

This sequence joins TRBV4-2 and TRBJ1-2; TRBD1 matches 8 bases. Unmatched junction bases numbered 9, after V lost 0 bases and J lost 6 bases. The germline V gene encodes CDR1 LGHNA and CDR2 YNFKEQ. The CDR3 has 16 amino acids. CDR3 sequence: CASSQDSGDRFDGYTF. In nucleotides, the CDR3 is TGTGCCAGCAGCCAAGATAGTGGGGACAGGTTTGATGGCTACACCTTC.

A few counts support this clone. The rearrangement links TRBV4-3 to TRBJ2-3; 13 nucleotides match TRBD2. Losses at the gene ends were 4 bases for V and 4 bases for J; bases not matched to a gene: 5. From germline, CDR1 is LGHNA and CDR2 YSLEER. The CDR3 sequence is 16 residues long. CDR3 DNA: TGCGCCAGCAGCCGCCAGGGACTAGCGGGATCAGATACGCAGTATTTT. This translates into CASSRQGLAGSDTQYF.

The chain has TRBV7-2 and TRBJ1-5, with 7 bases lining up with TRBD1. This CDR3 has 13 amino acids. V shed 5 bases and J 9 bases; nucleotides not matched to a gene: 7. Looked up from germline, CDR1 is SGHTA and CDR2 is FQGNSA. The CDR3 sequence: CASSIDWTGPQHF. In DNA, the CDR3 is TGTGCCAGCAGCATTGACTGGACAGGGCCCCAGCATTTT.

The J gene is TRBJ1-1, the V gene TRBV6-5; TRBD1 matches 10 bases. The CDR3 runs 14 residues. Germline V gene data show CDR1 as MNHEY and CDR2 as SVGAGI. V trimming: 5 bases; J trimming: 6 bases; junction bases outside the gene matches: 6. CDR3 in amino acids: CASSPDRGFSEAFF. CDR3 coding DNA: TGTGCCAGCAGTCCGGACAGGGGGTTTTCTGAAGCTTTCTTT.

V and J are TRBV6-1 and TRBJ1-5, with a possible D match to TRBD1 (5 bases). Per the germline V gene, CDR1 is MNHNS and CDR2 is SASEGT. The CDR3 is made up of 15 amino acids. Between the trimmed V and J ends, which lost 4 bases and 7 bases, there was a span of 17 bases. In DNA form, the CDR3 reads TGTGCCAGCAGTGGCGTGGAGGGGATGGGCCAGCCCCAGCATTTT. It is translated as CASSGVEGMGQPQHF.

This rearrangement joins TRBV4-2 to TRBJ2-3, with 10 bases lining up with TRBD2. Germline values: CDR1 LGHNA, CDR2 YNFKEQ. J lost 6 bases, V lost 0 bases, and 6 bases had no gene match. This CDR3 is built from 16 residues. CDR3 loop: CASSQESGRAMDTQYF. The CDR3 DNA follows: TGTGCCAGCAGCCAAGAAAGCGGGAGGGCCATGGATACGCAGTATTTT.

The chain recombines TRBV7-2 with TRBJ1-2, with 10 bases matching TRBD1. V gave up 2 bases and J gave up 8 bases; unmatched junction bases: 5. Germline CDR1 SGHTA, CDR2 FQGNSA. This CDR3 has 14 amino acids. The CDR3 DNA follows: TGTGCCAGCAGCTTACCGACAGGGGGCGGAGGCTACACCTTC. Residues: CASSLPTGGGGYTF.

The sample holds a few counts of this clone. The genes are TRBV6-5 and TRBJ2-7, with TRBD2 matching over 9 bases. The germline V gene has CDR1 MNHEY and CDR2 SVGAGI. V lost 0 bases, J lost 4 bases, and 4 bases stayed unmatched. The CDR3 is 15 residues long. The CDR3 sequence is CASSYSSGRQYEQYF. DNA of the CDR3: TGTGCCAGCAGTTACTCTAGCGGGAGACAATACGAGCAGTACTTC.

The rearrangement joins TRBV19 to TRBJ2-2, with D tentatively TRBD1 (6 bases). Per the germline V gene, CDR1 is LNHDA and CDR2 is SQIVND (reference sequence). V shed 6 bases and J shed 5 bases, with 16 bases lying between them. The CDR3 extends over 15 amino acids. CDR3 DNA: TGTGCCAGTAGGACACCAAGTACAGGGACCGGGGAGCTGTTTTTT. Encoded protein: CASRTPSTGTGELFF.

The rearrangement uses TRBV11-3 and TRBJ2-3; D is possibly TRBD2 (5 bases). Trimming stripped 5 bases from V and 1 base from J, with 13 bases between. This CDR3 has 15 amino acids. CDR1 is SGHNT, CDR2 YENEEA, per germline. CDR3 nucleotide sequence: TGTGCCAGCAGCCCACTAGGAAGGGGCACAGATACGCAGTATTTT. Amino acids: CASSPLGRGTDTQYF.

The V call is TRBV5-1, the J call TRBJ2-7; 9 bases fit TRBD2. J gave up 1 base and V 2 bases, and 1 base lay outside the gene matches. CDR1 and CDR2 (germline): SGHRS, YFSETQ. This CDR3 comprises 14 residues. The CDR3 loop is CASSFSGRSYEQYF. As DNA, the CDR3 is TGCGCCAGCAGCTTTAGCGGGAGATCCTACGAGCAGTACTTC.

This clone came up a few times. The V gene is TRBV29-1, the J gene TRBJ2-5, with D perhaps matching TRBD2 (7 bases). Germline V CDR1 and CDR2: SQVTM, ANQGSEA. CDR3 length equals 15 residues. The V gene lost 2 bases and the J gene lost 5 bases, with 18 bases spanning the gap. The CDR3 DNA reads as TGCAGCGTTGAATCCAGGGCGGGGGCAGGGGAGACCCAGTACTTC. It specifies CSVESRAGAGETQYF.

This chain links TRBV2 with TRBJ1-1; possibly TRBD1 for D (6 bases). The CDR3 loop spans 14 amino acids. CDR1 and CDR2 (germline): SNHLY, FYNNEI. V was trimmed by 5 bases and J by 4 bases, leaving 14 bases between them. CDR3 in DNA: TGTGCCAGCAGTTTACAGGGATACAGCACTGAAGCTTTCTTT. It encodes CASSLQGYSTEAFF.

The chain recombines TRBV6-5 with TRBJ2-7, with TRBD2 matching 7 bases. V was pared by 5 bases and J by 2 bases, with 9 bases of the junction left unmatched. The CDR3 is 15 residues long. Germline V lookup: CDR1 MNHEY, CDR2 SVGAGI. This chain's CDR3 is CASSQSKRDPYEQYF. The CDR3 bases are TGTGCCAGCAGTCAGTCGAAGCGGGACCCCTACGAGCAGTACTTC.

The V and J genes are TRBV5-1 and TRBJ1-4, with D unclear. Trimming stripped 0 bases from V and 8 bases from J, with 8 bases between. This CDR3 spans 13 amino acids. Germline CDR1 SGHRS, CDR2 YFSETQ. The CDR3: CASSLGGREKLFF. The CDR3 coding sequence is TGCGCCAGCAGCTTGGGAGGCAGAGAAAAACTGTTTTTT.

The chain employs TRBV2 and TRBJ1-5, with D tentatively TRBD1 (5 bases). The germline V and J ends were trimmed by 7 bases and 0 bases, with 7 bases remaining between them. The CDR3 loop spans 13 amino acids. Germline V gene lookup returns CDR1 SNHLY and CDR2 FYNNEI. CDR3 nucleotides: TGTGCCAGCAAGGGGTATAGCAATCAGCCCCAGCATTTT. Protein sequence: CASKGYSNQPQHF. Variable domain in full (rest from reference TRBV2 and TRBJ1-5): EPEVTQTPSHQVTQMGQEVILRCVPISNHLYFYWYRQILGQKVEFLVSFYNNEISEKSEIFDDQFSVERPDGSNFTLKIRSTKLEDSAMYFCASKGYSNQPQHFGDGTRLSIL.

The genes are TRBV6-1 and TRBJ2-7, with 8 bases aligning to TRBD1. The V gene's germline CDR1 is MNHNS and CDR2 SASEGT. With 7 bases clipped from V and 3 bases from J, the junction kept 11 bases outside the gene matches. This CDR3 has 15 amino acids. The CDR3 nucleotides are TGTGCCAGCATATCGGGACAGGTTGGGGTCTACGAGCAGTACTTC. This sequence encodes CASISGQVGVYEQYF.

This clone occurred a few times. This chain uses TRBV6-6 with TRBJ1-1, with a tentative D call TRBD1 (6 bases). Deletions cut 4 bases from V and 4 bases from J, with 16 bases between. Per germline, CDR1 MNHNY and CDR2 SVGAGI (reference sequence). CDR3 length equals 15 residues. CDR3 protein: CASSSIRGKGTEAFF. The CDR3 region has the DNA TGTGCCAGCAGTTCAATCAGGGGAAAAGGCACTGAAGCTTTCTTT.

The chain is built from TRBV30 and TRBJ2-3; TRBD2 matches 9 bases. After removal of 4 bases from V and 4 bases from J, the junction contained 9 bases not matched to a gene. Germline lookup yields CDR1 GTSNPN and CDR2 SVGIG (reference sequence). There are 15 residues in the CDR3. The CDR3 region has the DNA TGTGCCTGGACGAGGGGCGGGAGGGCCCCAGATACGCAGTATTTT. Its protein is CAWTRGGRAPDTQYF.

This sequence joins TRBV30 and TRBJ1-1; D call uncertain. V lost 5 bases, J lost 1 base, and 5 bases lay in between. The CDR3 contains 11 residues. CDR1 and CDR2 (germline): GTSNPN, SVGIG (reference sequence). CDR3 region: CAWGRNTEAFF. CDR3 in DNA: TGTGCCTGGGGGAGGAACACTGAAGCTTTCTTT.

CDR3 residues: CASSYSKARTNYGYTF. The CDR3 DNA reads TGTGCCAGCAGTTACTCGAAGGCCAGGACAAACTATGGCTACACCTTC. The rearrangement uses TRBV6-5 and TRBJ1-2, with a weak D call TRBD1 (5 bases). CDR3 length: 16 residues. CDR1 is MNHEY, CDR2 SVGAGI, per germline. The V gene lost 0 bases and the J gene lost 2 bases, with 13 bases spanning the gap.

This clone was observed a single time. This chain links TRBV5-1 with TRBJ2-3; 9 bases map to TRBD1. V shed 4 bases, J shed 6 bases, and the junction held 9 bases outside the gene matches. In germline, CDR1 is SGHRS, CDR2 YFSETQ. This CDR3 spans 15 amino acids. Here the CDR3 DNA reads TGCGCCAGCAGCGTTGGACAGGGGAAATGGGATACGCAGTATTTT. It codes for CASSVGQGKWDTQYF.

The chain carries TRBV30 and TRBJ1-1; TRBD1 matches at 7 bases. This CDR3 contains 11 residues. V lost 2 bases, J lost 10 bases, and 4 bases stayed unmatched. Germline CDR1 is GTSNPN and CDR2 is SVGIG (reference sequence). CDR3 protein: CAWSQGDRAFF. The CDR3 DNA reads TGTGCCTGGAGTCAGGGGGACAGAGCTTTCTTT.

This chain connects TRBV6-1 to TRBJ2-7; 7 positions match TRBD2. The CDR3 consists of 14 residues. J lost 4 bases, V lost 4 bases, and 7 bases had no gene match. Germline V gene sequence: CDR1 MNHNS, CDR2 SASEGT. CDR3 DNA: TGTGCCAGCAGTGGCGGCGGGAGATCTTACGAGCAGTACTTC. It translates to CASSGGGRSYEQYF.

The genes are TRBV15 and TRBJ1-2; D not certain. The CDR3 contains 13 residues. Trimming took off 1 base at V and 7 bases at J, with 10 bases between the two ends. Germline V lookup: CDR1 LNHNV, CDR2 YYDKDF (reference sequence). The CDR3 DNA reads as TGTGCCACCAGCAGAGCTGTGGGGAGTGGCTACACCTTC. Translated: CATSRAVGSGYTF.

This clone has only one observation. V is TRBV25-1 and J is TRBJ2-7; D is perhaps TRBD1 (6 bases). From germline, CDR1 is MGHDK and CDR2 SYGVNS. This CDR3 spans 15 amino acids. Trimming took 1 base from V and 2 from J, leaving 12 bases between them. CDR3 nucleotides: TGTGCCAGCAGTGAATTTGAGGACAGCCCCTACGAGCAGTACTTC. Residues: CASSEFEDSPYEQYF.

The chain employs TRBV6-1 and TRBJ2-7; D perhaps matches TRBD2 (5 bases). Between the trimmed V and J ends, which lost 3 bases and 2 bases, there was a span of 14 bases. This CDR3 is 15 amino acids long. Germline V gives CDR1 MNHNS, CDR2 SASEGT. The CDR3 DNA follows: TGTGCCAGCAGTGAGTTGGAGGATAGGGCCTACGAGCAGTACTTC. As protein: CASSELEDRAYEQYF.